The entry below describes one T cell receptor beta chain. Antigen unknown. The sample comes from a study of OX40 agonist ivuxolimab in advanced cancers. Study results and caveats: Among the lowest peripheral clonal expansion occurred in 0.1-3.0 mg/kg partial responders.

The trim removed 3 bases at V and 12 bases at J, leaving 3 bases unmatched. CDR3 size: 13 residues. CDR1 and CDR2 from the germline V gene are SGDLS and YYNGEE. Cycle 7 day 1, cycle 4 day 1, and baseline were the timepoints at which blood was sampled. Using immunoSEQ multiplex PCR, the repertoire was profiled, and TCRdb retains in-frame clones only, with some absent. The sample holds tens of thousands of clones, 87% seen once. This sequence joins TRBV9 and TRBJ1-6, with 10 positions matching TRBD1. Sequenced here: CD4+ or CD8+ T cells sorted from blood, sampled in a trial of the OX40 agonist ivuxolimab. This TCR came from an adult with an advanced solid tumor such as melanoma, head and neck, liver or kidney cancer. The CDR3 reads CASSGTGGKPLHF. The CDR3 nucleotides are TGTGCCAGCAGCGGGACAGGGGGAAAACCCCTCCACTTT.